This T cell receptor (beta chain) was observed in a study of early stage breast cancer tumors. Study summary: ER+/PR+/HER2- status applied to about 80% of the 16 invasive breast tumors. Among some 12 ER+/PR+/HER2- tumors, eight were ductal, four lobular.

The method was immunoSEQ multiplex PCR; TCRdb's version includes in-frame clones alone and lacks a portion of them. The table includes about 30,000 clones, roughly two thirds detected once. The germline V gene has CDR1 WNHNN and CDR2 SYGVQD (reference sequence). The J segment lost 2 bases and the V segment lost 3 bases, leaving 3 bases of the junction unmatched. This CDR3 is 14 amino acids long. Turning to this clone: Its specificity is not known.

General study points: Most shared enriched TCRB sequences were commonly generated ones. In about 90% of the 16 patients, blood comparison separated tumor from normal breast.

This chain joins TRBV10-1 and TRBJ2-5; 7 nucleotides line up with TRBD1. The receptor was derived from a person in their fifties with breast cancer. Material for sequencing was blood. DNA of the CDR3: TGCGCCAGCAGTGACCGGGACAGACAAGAGACCCAGTACTTC. Translating it yields CASSDRDRQETQYF.